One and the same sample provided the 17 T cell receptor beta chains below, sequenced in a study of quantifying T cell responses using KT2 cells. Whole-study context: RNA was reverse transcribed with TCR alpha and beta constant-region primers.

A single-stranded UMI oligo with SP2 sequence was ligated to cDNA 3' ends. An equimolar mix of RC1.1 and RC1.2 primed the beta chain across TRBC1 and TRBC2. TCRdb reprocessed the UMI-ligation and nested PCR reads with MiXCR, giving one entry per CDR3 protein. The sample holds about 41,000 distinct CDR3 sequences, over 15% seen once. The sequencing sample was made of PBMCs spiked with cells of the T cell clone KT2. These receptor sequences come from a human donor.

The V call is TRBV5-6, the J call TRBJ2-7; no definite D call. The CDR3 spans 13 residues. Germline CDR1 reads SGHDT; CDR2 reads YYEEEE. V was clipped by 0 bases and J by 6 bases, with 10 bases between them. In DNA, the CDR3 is TGTGCCAGCAGCTTGGGGATCGTAGGCGAGCAGTACTTC. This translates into CASSLGIVGEQYF.

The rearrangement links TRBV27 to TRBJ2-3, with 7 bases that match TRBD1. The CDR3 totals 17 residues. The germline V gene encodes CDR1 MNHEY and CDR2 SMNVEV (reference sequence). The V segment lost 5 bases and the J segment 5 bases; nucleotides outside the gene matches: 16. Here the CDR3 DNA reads TGTGCCAGCAGTCGGTTCATCCACACAGGGGCGGTAGATACGCAGTATTTT. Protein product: CASSRFIHTGAVDTQYF.

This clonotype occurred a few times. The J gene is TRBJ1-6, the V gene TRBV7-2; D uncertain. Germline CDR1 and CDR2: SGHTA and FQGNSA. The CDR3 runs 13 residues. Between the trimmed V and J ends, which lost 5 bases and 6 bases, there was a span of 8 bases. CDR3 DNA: TGTGCCAGCAGCGCTAGTGCTAATTCACCCCTCCACTTT. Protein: CASSASANSPLHF.

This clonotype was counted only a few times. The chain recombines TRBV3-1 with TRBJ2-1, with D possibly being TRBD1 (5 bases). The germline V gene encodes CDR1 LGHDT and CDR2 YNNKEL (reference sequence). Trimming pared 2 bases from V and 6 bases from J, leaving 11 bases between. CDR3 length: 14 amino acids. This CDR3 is CASSQFQGSNEQFF. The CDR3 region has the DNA TGTGCCAGCAGCCAATTCCAGGGTAGCAATGAGCAGTTCTTC.

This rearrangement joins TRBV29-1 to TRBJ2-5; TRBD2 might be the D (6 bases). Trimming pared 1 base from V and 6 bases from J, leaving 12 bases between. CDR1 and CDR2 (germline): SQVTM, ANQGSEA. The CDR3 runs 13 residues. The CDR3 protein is CSVEAVGSQTQYF. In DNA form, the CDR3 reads TGCAGCGTTGAAGCAGTCGGGAGCCAGACCCAGTACTTC.

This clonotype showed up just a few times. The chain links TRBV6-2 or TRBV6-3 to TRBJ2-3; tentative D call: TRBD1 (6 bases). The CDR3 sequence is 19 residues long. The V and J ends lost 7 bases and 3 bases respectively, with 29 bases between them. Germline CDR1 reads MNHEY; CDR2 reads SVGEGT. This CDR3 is CASNQRGIRQGLRTDTQYF. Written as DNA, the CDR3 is TGTGCCAGCAATCAAAGGGGGATCCGCCAAGGCCTGCGGACAGATACGCAGTATTTT.

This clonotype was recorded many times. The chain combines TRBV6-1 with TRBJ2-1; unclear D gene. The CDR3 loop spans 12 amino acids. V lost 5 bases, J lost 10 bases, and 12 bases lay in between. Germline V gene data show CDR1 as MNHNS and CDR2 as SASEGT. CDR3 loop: CASSPSAAEQFF. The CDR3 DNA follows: TGTGCCAGCAGTCCCAGCGCCGCGGAGCAGTTCTTC.

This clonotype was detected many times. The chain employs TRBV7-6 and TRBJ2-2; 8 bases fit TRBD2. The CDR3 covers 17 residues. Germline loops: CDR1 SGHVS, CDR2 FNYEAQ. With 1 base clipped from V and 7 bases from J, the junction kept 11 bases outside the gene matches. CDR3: CASSLVQAGVGGGELFF. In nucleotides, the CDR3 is TGTGCCAGCAGCTTAGTGCAAGCGGGAGTAGGCGGCGGGGAGCTGTTTTTT.

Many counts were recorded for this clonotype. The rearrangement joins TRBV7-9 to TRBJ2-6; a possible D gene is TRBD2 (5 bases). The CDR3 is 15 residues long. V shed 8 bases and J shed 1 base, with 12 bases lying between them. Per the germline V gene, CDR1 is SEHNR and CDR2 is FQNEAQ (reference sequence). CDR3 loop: CASGGIGSGANVLTF. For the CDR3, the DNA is TGTGCCAGCGGAGGAATAGGTTCTGGGGCCAACGTCCTGACTTTC.

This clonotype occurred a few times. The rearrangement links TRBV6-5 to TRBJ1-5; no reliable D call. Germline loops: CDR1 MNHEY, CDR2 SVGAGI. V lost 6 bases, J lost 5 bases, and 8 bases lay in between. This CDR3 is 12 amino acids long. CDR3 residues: CASRTVDQPQHF. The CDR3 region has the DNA TGTGCCAGCAGGACGGTAGATCAGCCCCAGCATTTT.

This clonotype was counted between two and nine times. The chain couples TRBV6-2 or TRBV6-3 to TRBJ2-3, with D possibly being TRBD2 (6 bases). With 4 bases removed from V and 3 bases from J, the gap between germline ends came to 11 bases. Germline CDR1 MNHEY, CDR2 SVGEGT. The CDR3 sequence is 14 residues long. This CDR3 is CASSLLGGTDTQYF. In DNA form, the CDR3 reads TGTGCCAGCAGTTTACTCGGAGGGACAGATACGCAGTATTTT.

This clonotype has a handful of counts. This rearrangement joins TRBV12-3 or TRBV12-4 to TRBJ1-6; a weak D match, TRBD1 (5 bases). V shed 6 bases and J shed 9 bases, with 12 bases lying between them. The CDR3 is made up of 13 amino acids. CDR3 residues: CASREGFGSPLHF. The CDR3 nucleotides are TGTGCCAGCAGGGAGGGGTTTGGTTCACCCCTCCACTTT.

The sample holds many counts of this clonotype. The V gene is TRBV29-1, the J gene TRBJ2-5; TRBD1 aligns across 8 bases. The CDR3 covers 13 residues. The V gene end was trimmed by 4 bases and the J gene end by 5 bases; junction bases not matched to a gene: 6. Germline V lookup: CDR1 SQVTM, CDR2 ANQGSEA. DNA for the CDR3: TGCAGCGTTGGTACAGGGGGAACGGAGACCCAGTACTTC. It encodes CSVGTGGTETQYF.

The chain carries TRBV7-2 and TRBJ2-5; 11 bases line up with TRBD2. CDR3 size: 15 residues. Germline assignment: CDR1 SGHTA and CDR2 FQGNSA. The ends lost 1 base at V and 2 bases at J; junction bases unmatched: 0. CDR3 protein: CASSLGTSGQETQYF. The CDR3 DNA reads TGTGCCAGCAGCTTAGGGACTAGCGGGCAAGAGACCCAGTACTTC.

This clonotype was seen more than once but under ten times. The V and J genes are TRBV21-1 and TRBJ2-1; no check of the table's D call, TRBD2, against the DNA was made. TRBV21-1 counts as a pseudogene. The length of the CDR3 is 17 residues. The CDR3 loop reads CASSKGLGKEGLFEQFF. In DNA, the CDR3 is TGTGCCAGCAGCAAGGGCTTGGGAAAGGAGGGGTTGTTTGAGCAGTTCTTC.

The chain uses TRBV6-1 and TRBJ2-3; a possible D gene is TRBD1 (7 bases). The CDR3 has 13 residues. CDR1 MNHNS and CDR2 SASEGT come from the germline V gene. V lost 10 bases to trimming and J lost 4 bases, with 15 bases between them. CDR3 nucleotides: TGTGCCACCACCACAGGGGAGGCAGATACGCAGTATTTT. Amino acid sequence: CATTTGEADTQYF.

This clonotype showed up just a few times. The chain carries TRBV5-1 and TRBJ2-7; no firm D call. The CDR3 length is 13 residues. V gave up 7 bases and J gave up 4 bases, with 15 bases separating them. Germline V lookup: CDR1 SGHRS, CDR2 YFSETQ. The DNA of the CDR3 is TGCGCCAGCGCAATACAACTTGAATACGAGCAGTACTTC. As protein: CASAIQLEYEQYF.